This TCR beta chain was captured in a study of response to subunit inactivated influenza vaccine. Study outcomes and limitations: Researchers suggested that each seasonal influenza vaccination recruits few new T cells.

In its sample, this clonotype was seen a few times. The antigen is not known. The ends were cut back, 3 bases at V and 0 bases at J, with 15 bases in the middle. The length of the CDR3 is 16 residues. Germline V gives CDR1 DFQATT, CDR2 SNEGSKA (reference sequence). MiXCR was run by TCRdb on the RT-PCR reads, yielding one entry per CDR3 protein. The sample lists just under 550,000 distinct CDR3 sequences, 20% to 25% occurring once. The same data also contributed to another study, on T cells expressing NK-cell markers. That source reports: The TCR beta cDNA came from 5'RACE template switching with UMIs. It was still unclear whether expanded NKG2C+ T cell clones were HCMV specific.

The material was CD4+ T cells sorted from PBMCs, obtained roughly 12 days after vaccination. This TCR derives from a man in his forties or fifties who received an inactivated influenza vaccine. This sequence joins TRBV20-1 and TRBJ1-3; the D is unclear. This CDR3 is CSARGGSSYSGNTIYF. In DNA form, the CDR3 reads TGCAGTGCTAGGGGAGGATCCTCCTACTCTGGAAACACCATATATTTT.